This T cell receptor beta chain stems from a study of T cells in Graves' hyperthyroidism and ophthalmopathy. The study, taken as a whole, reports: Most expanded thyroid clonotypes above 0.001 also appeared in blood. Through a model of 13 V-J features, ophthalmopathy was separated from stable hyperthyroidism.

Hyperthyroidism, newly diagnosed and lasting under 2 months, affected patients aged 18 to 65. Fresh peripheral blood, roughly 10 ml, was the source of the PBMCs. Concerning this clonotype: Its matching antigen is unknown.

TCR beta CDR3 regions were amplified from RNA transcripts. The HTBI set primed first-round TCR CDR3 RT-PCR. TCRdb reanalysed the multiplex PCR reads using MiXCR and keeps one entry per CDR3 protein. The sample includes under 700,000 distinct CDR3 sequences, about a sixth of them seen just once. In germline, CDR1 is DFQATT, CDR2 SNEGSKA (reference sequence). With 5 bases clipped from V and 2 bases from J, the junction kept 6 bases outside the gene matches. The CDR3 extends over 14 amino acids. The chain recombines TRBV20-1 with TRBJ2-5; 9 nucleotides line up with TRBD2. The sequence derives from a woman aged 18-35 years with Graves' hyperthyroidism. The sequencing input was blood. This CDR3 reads CSAARLADQETQYF. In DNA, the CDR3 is TGCAGTGCTGCCCGACTAGCGGATCAAGAGACCCAGTACTTC.